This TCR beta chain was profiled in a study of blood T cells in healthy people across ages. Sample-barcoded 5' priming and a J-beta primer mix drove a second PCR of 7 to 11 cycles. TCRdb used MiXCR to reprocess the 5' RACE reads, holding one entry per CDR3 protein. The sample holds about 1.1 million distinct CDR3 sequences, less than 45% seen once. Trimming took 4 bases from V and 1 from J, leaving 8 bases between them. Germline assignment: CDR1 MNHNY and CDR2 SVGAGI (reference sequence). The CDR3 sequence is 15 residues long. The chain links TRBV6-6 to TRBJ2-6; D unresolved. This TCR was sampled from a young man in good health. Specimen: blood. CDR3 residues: CASSLAHSGANVLTF. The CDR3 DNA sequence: TGTGCCAGCAGTTTGGCTCATTCTGGGGCCAACGTCCTGACTTTC.